This T cell receptor beta chain was identified during a study of molecular identifiers for immune sequencing clone quantification. Study at large: Across replicate runs, RNA obtained from about 19,000 or 110,000 naive CD8 cells was divided into five, with four undergoing sequencing. Study outcomes and limitations: Investigators reportedly could detect spiked Jurkat TCR RNA from one cell among approximately 970,000 naive cells.

One entry per CDR3 protein results from TCRdb running MiXCR on the PCR reads. Altogether 90,000 to 120,000 distinct CDR3 sequences are present, roughly 38% being singletons, with the ten largest covering around 3.9%. This clonotype showed up just a few times. Antigen: not known. Sorting recovered naive CD8 T cells on a CD8+CD4-CCR7+CD45RA+ profile. CDR3 size: 14 residues. Per germline, CDR1 MNHEY and CDR2 SMNVEV (reference sequence). The J segment lost 4 bases and the V segment lost 6 bases, leaving 7 bases of the junction unmatched. This chain connects TRBV27 to TRBJ2-7; 9 bases are a match to TRBD1. This TCR was sampled from a human donor in good health. Some libraries in this study had Jurkat cell RNA spiked in. The specimen was naive CD8+ T cells from blood, with Jurkat cell RNA spiked in. The sample's subset: FACS-sorted CD8+CD4-CCR7+CD45RA+ naive T cells. The CDR3 is CASRTTGGGYEQYF. DNA of the CDR3: TGTGCCAGCAGAACAACAGGGGGCGGGTACGAGCAGTACTTC.